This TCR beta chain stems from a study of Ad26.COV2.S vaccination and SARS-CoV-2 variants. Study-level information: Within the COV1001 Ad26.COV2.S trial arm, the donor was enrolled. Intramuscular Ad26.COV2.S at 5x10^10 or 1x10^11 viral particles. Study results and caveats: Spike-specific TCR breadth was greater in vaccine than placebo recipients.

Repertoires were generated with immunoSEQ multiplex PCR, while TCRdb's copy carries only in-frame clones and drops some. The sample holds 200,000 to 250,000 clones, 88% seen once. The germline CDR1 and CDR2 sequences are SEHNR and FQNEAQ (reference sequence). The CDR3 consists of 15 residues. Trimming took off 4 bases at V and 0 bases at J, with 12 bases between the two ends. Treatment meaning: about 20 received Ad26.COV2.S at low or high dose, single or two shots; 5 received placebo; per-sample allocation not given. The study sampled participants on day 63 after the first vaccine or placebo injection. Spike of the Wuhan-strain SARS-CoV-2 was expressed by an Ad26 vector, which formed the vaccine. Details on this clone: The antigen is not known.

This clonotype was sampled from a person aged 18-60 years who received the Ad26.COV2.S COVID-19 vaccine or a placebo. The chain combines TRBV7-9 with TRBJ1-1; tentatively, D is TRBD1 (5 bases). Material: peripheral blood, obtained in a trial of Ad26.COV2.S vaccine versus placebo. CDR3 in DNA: TGTGCCAGCAGCTCCCCAGACAGAATGAACACTGAAGCTTTCTTT. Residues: CASSSPDRMNTEAFF. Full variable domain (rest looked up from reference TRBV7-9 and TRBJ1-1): DTGVSQNPRHKITKRGQNVTFRCDPISEHNRLYWYRQTLGQGPEFLTYFQNEAQLEKSRLLSDRFSAERPKGSFSTLEIQRTEQGDSAMYLCASSSPDRMNTEAFFGQGTRLTVV.